The entry that follows covers one TCR beta chain sequence. Antigen: not known. PCR involved 60 Vbeta and 13 Jbeta primers. TCRdb keeps only in-frame clones here, not all; method: immunoSEQ multiplex PCR. The repertoire includes 120,000 or so clones, 75% to 80% of them detected once, and 6% to 8% sits in the top ten. The data originate from a study of cytomegalovirus exposure and HLA in healthy donors. General study results and limits: The study found most TCR sequences rare, yet found some public TCRs in many donors.

Donors had nominal health at sampling but likely had unrecorded immune exposures. The clonotype comes from a woman between 40 and 55 years old in good health and CMV-seronegative. The sequenced sample was PBMCs.

The CDR3 nucleotides are TGTGCCAGCAGTGAAGGGCAGGGTTCTGGAAACACCATATATTTT. Residues: CASSEGQGSGNTIYF. V usage is TRBV6-1 and J usage is TRBJ1-3, with D perhaps matching TRBD1 (5 bases). The CDR3 is made up of 15 amino acids. Germline V gene lookup returns CDR1 MNHNS and CDR2 SASEGT. V dropped 1 base and J dropped 1 base, with 8 bases sitting between them.